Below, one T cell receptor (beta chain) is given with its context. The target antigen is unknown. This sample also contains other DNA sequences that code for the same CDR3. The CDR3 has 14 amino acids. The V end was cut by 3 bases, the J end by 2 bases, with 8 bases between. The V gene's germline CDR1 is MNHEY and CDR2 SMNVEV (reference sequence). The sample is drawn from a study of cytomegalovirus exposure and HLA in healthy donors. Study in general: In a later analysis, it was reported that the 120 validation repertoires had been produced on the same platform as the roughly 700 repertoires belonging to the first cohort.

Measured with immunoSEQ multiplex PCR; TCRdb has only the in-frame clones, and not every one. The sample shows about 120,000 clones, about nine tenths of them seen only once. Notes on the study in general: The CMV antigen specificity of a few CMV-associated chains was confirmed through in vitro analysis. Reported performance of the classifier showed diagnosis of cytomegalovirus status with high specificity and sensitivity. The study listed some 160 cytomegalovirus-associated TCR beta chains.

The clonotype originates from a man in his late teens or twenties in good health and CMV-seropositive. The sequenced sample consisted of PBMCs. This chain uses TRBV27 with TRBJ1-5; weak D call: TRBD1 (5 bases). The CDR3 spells CASSFQGGNQPQHF. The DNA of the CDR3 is TGTGCCAGCAGTTTTCAAGGGGGCAATCAGCCCCAGCATTTT.